Listed here is a single T cell receptor beta chain. As originally analysed: Amplification of reference gene primers provided the estimated nucleated cell counts. The assay was immunoSEQ multiplex PCR, and TCRdb's table has in-frame clones only and misses some. Clonal size and the V and J genes are those of that table, whereas D and trimming came from the DNA. The sample records about 43,000 clones, approximately 80% being singletons. CDR3 length equals 15 residues. Germline CDR1 is MGHDK and CDR2 is SYGVNS. Germline trimming cut 2 bases from V and 5 bases from J; bases unmatched to any gene: 8. This sample stems from a study of blood T cell repertoires in COVID-19. Study at large: Sites in the United States, Italy and Spain provided acute and convalescent COVID-19 samples. T cells, B-cell-depleted T cells, or PBMCs provided the cDNA or gDNA that served as material.

The chain carries TRBV25-1 and TRBJ2-7; 8 bases are shared with TRBD1. The clonotype comes from a woman aged 60 to 75 with acute or convalescent COVID-19. Sequences were obtained from peripheral blood. The CDR3 here is CASSERTGFSDEQYF. The CDR3 nucleotides read TGTGCCAGCAGTGAACGGACAGGGTTTTCGGACGAGCAGTACTTC.